The TCR beta chain described here comes from a study of regulatory T cells in long-lasting Graves disease. This clonotype was counted ten times or more. Noted time point: newly diagnosed GD, antithyroid drugs for less than 3 months. TCR sequences were obtained from RNA taken from PBMCs. V was clipped by 1 base and J by 2 bases, with 12 bases between them. CDR3 size: 16 residues. Germline V gene lookup returns CDR1 MDHEN and CDR2 SYDVKM. The TCR beta library used iRepertoire HTBI primers with Arm-PCR amplification of CDR3. A single record per CDR3 protein comes from TCRdb applying MiXCR to the multiplex PCR reads. This sample carries 400,000 to 500,000 distinct CDR3 sequences, approximately 16% of them seen once, and the ten largest clones take about 10%. These data also formed part of another study, on T cells in Graves' hyperthyroidism and ophthalmopathy.

This receptor was taken from a woman aged 25-40 years with Graves disease. Sequenced material: peripheral blood mononuclear cells (PBMCs), taken at new diagnosis, from a patient treated with antithyroid drugs. The V call is TRBV28, the J call TRBJ1-5; tentatively, D is TRBD1 (5 bases). The CDR3 loop is CASSLLGHPRNQPQHF. The CDR3 DNA follows: TGTGCCAGCAGTTTATTGGGGCACCCTCGCAATCAGCCCCAGCATTTT.